These T cell receptor beta chains were read from a single sample in a study of cytomegalovirus exposure and HLA in healthy donors. Assay used: immunoSEQ multiplex PCR; TCRdb lists only in-frame clones, some missing. The table gives over 45,000 clones; the top ten clones make up about 2% of it. Specimen: PBMCs. These receptors came from a woman aged 40 to 49 in good health and CMV-seronegative. Both conserved end residues are part of each CDR3. The order of the fields is J gene, D gene, V gene, CDR3 protein, CDR3 DNA. A D gene is named only where the DNA matches it firmly.

TRBJ1-3 TRBD1 TRBV6-5 CASRGTGIGNTIYF TGTGCCAGCAGAGGGACAGGGATTGGAAACACCATATATTTT
TRBJ2-7 - TRBV11-2 CASSFLRGRTSHEQYF TGTGCCAGCAGCTTCCTCAGGGGACGGACAAGTCACGAGCAGTACTTC
TRBJ2-2 TRBD2 TRBV5-1 CASLAGGPSTGELFF TGCGCCAGCCTAGCGGGAGGGCCCAGCACCGGGGAGCTGTTTTTT
TRBJ1-1 - TRBV5-1 CASKRGWGDTEAFF TGCGCCAGCAAACGGGGGTGGGGGGACACTGAAGCTTTCTTT
TRBJ2-3 - TRBV14 CASSQRIPGTQYF TGTGCCAGCAGCCAAAGAATACCGGGGACGCAGTATTTT
TRBJ2-7 TRBD1 TRBV5-1 CASRPGTASYEQYF TGCGCCAGCCGTCCCGGGACAGCCTCCTACGAGCAGTACTTC
TRBJ1-6 - TRBV5-1 CASSHPGRQSPLHF TGCGCCAGCAGTCATCCAGGGCGGCAATCACCCCTCCACTTT
TRBJ1-2 - TRBV9 CASSVVEATHANYGYTF TGTGCCAGCAGCGTAGTGGAGGCTACCCACGCTAACTATGGCTACACCTTC
TRBJ1-1 TRBD1 TRBV5-1 CASSSRRGSDEAFF TGCGCCAGCAGCTCCCGCAGGGGGTCGGATGAAGCTTTCTTT
TRBJ1-2 - TRBV5-4 CASSLGGRNYGYTF TGTGCCAGCAGCTTGGGGGGGCGAAACTATGGCTACACCTTC
TRBJ1-3 - TRBV6-6 CASSYSTLDTIYF TGTGCCAGCAGTTACTCGACTCTGGACACCATATATTTT
TRBJ1-4 - TRBV30 CAWSFSANEKLFF TGTGCCTGGAGTTTCTCGGCTAATGAAAAACTGTTTTTT
TRBJ1-1 - TRBV4-3 CASSQDQGFTSEAFF TGCGCCAGCAGCCAAGATCAGGGGTTCACTTCTGAAGCTTTCTTT
TRBJ2-7 - TRBV15 CATSRAAATYPLDEQYF TGTGCCACCAGCAGAGCCGCGGCTACTTATCCGCTAGACGAGCAGTACTTC
TRBJ2-1 - TRBV5-4 CASSLRQGTDNEQFF TGTGCCAGCAGCTTAAGGCAGGGAACAGACAATGAGCAGTTCTTC
TRBJ1-3 - TRBV27 CASSLSGAVGNTIYF TGTGCCAGCAGTTTATCGGGGGCAGTGGGAAACACCATATATTTT
TRBJ2-5 TRBD1 TRBV7-2 CASSLRGQGWETQYF TGTGCCAGCAGCTTAAGAGGACAGGGGTGGGAGACCCAGTACTTC
TRBJ2-7 TRBD1 TRBV27 CASSMTGGYEQYF TGTGCCAGCAGTATGACAGGGGGCTACGAGCAGTACTTC
TRBJ2-7 - TRBV5-6 CASSLVDGSYEQYF TGTGCCAGCAGCTTGGTGGACGGGAGCTACGAGCAGTACTTC
TRBJ1-4 - TRBV4-2 CASSQEGGHSEKLFF TGTGCCAGCAGCCAAGAGGGGGGGCATTCTGAAAAACTGTTTTTT
TRBJ2-2 TRBD2 TRBV7-9 CASSLAAGGSTGELFF TGTGCCAGCAGCTTAGCAGCGGGAGGGAGCACCGGGGAGCTGTTTTTT
TRBJ1-4 - TRBV18 CASSPRVGAREKLFF TGTGCCAGCTCACCACGTGTAGGGGCAAGAGAAAAACTGTTTTTT
TRBJ2-7 - TRBV27 CASSTYNRDEQYF TGTGCCAGCAGTACGTATAACAGGGACGAGCAGTACTTC
TRBJ1-5 TRBD1 TRBV25-1 CASSDTGGGNQPQHF TGTGCCAGCAGTGACACAGGGGGCGGGAATCAGCCCCAGCATTTT
TRBJ1-2 - TRBV5-1 CASSFTGLEGYTF TGCGCCAGCAGCTTTACAGGGTTGGAGGGCTACACCTTC
TRBJ1-2 - TRBV19 CASSTEVGRGYTF TGTGCCAGTAGCACGGAGGTTGGAAGGGGCTACACCTTC
TRBJ2-1 - TRBV6-6 CASSYARTYNEQFF TGTGCCAGCAGTTACGCGCGAACCTACAATGAGCAGTTCTTC
TRBJ1-4 - TRBV6-5 CASRGSATNEKLFF TGTGCCAGCAGAGGGAGTGCAACTAATGAAAAACTGTTTTTT
TRBJ1-3 - TRBV2 CASTGHTASSGNTIYF TGTGCCAGCACGGGACATACGGCGAGCTCTGGAAACACCATATATTTT
TRBJ2-2 TRBD2 TRBV5-1 CASSRSQTSGGRDTGELFF TGCGCCAGCAGCAGAAGCCAGACTAGCGGGGGGCGGGACACCGGGGAGCTGTTTTTT
TRBJ2-1 TRBD1 TRBV5-1 CASSSGQGHSYNEQFF TGCGCCAGCAGCTCGGGACAGGGGCACTCCTACAATGAGCAGTTCTTC
TRBJ1-5 - TRBV19 CASSPVVEWGVREGQPQHF TGTGCCAGTAGTCCAGTCGTAGAGTGGGGGGTTCGGGAGGGACAGCCCCAGCATTTT
TRBJ2-3 TRBD1 TRBV7-3 CASSRVGQGASTDTQYF TGTGCCAGCAGCCGAGTGGGACAGGGGGCTTCCACAGATACGCAGTATTTT
TRBJ2-5 - TRBV9 CASSVRGVQETQYF TGTGCCAGCAGCGTACGAGGAGTCCAAGAGACCCAGTACTTC
TRBJ1-5 TRBD1 TRBV19 CASSQGQLNQPQHF TGTGCCAGTAGCCAGGGACAGTTAAATCAGCCCCAGCATTTT
TRBJ2-7 TRBD1 TRBV18 CASSSLGGHEQYF TGTGCCAGCTCATCGTTAGGGGGCCACGAGCAGTACTTC
TRBJ2-7 - TRBV11-2 CASSSRRVANEQYF TGTGCCAGCAGCTCTAGGCGGGTAGCAAACGAGCAGTACTTC
TRBJ2-5 TRBD2 TRBV29-1 CSAKFSGGTETQYF TGCAGCGCAAAGTTCAGCGGGGGGACGGAGACCCAGTACTTC
TRBJ1-2 - TRBV6-1 CASSRAGNYGYTF TGTGCCAGCAGTCGGGCGGGGAACTATGGCTACACCTTC
TRBJ1-1 - TRBV27 CASSLLGRHTEAFF TGTGCCAGCAGTTTATTGGGGCGGCACACTGAAGCTTTCTTT